The rows below give T cell receptor beta chains drawn from one sample of a study of cytomegalovirus exposure and HLA in healthy donors. Libraries were prepared by immunoSEQ multiplex PCR; TCRdb keeps only in-frame clonotypes and omits some of them. The table has some 60,000 clones, around 96% seen once; the top ten hold about 0.96%. Sequencing was performed on PBMCs. All receptors come from a man between 18 and 29 years old in good health and CMV-seronegative. The CDR3 runs from the conserved cysteine through the conserved F or W. D genes are given only for firm matches. For some rows the clone size is stated as once, few or many, or as a class when expanded; others skip it.

j_gene | d_gene | abundance | v_gene | CDR3nt | CDR3aa
TRBJ2-3 | . | . | TRBV19 | TGTGCCAGTAGTATAGCTTTAACAGATACGCAGTATTTT | CASSIALTDTQYF
TRBJ2-3 | TRBD2 | . | TRBV27 | TGTGCCAGCAGTCCTCGTTCCCGAAGACTAGCGGGAGGGTCAGATACGCAGTATTTT | CASSPRSRRLAGGSDTQYF
TRBJ2-7 | TRBD2 | . | TRBV4-1 | TGCGCCAGCAGCCAAGGTTCGGGGGGTTACGAGCAGTACTTC | CASSQGSGGYEQYF
TRBJ1-5 | . | once | TRBV30 | TGTGCCTGGGACAGGAGGATGGGCAATCAGCCCCAGCATTTT | CAWDRRMGNQPQHF
TRBJ1-4 | TRBD1 | . | TRBV6-5 | TGTGCCAGCAGGCAGACAGGGAGGAATGAAAAACTGTTTTTT | CASRQTGRNEKLFF
TRBJ2-7 | TRBD2 | . | TRBV11-2 | TGTGCCAGCAGCCCCGGCCAATCTAGCGGGAGAAGGGCCTACGAGCAGTACTTC | CASSPGQSSGRRAYEQYF
TRBJ2-1 | TRBD1 | . | TRBV7-9 | TGTGCCAGCAGCTTAGGAGGACAGGTCAATGAGCAGTTCTTC | CASSLGGQVNEQFF
TRBJ2-5 | TRBD1 | once | TRBV5-4 | TGTGCCAGCAGCTCCGGACAGGGAGTCCAAGAGACCCAGTACTTC | CASSSGQGVQETQYF
TRBJ2-7 | . | . | TRBV20-1 | TGCAGTGCTGGAATACGGGGTGGGCAGTACTTC | CSAGIRGGQYF
TRBJ2-5 | TRBD1 | . | TRBV6-6 | TGTGCCAGCAGTTACGCCGGACAGGGGCGGGAGACCCAGTACTTC | CASSYAGQGRETQYF
TRBJ2-7 | TRBD2 | . | TRBV5-1 | TGCGCCAGCAGCTTGGGCGGGAGTCGCGAGCAGTACTTC | CASSLGGSREQYF
TRBJ2-5 | TRBD2 | . | TRBV4-2 | TGTGCCAGCAGCCAAGGGGGGGGGACTAGCGGGCCACAAGAGACCCAGTACTTC | CASSQGGGTSGPQETQYF
TRBJ2-7 | TRBD1 | . | TRBV11-2 | TGTGCCAGCAGCTTAGAGGGGACAGGGAATCTCGAGCAGTACTTC | CASSLEGTGNLEQYF
TRBJ1-4 | TRBD1 | . | TRBV30 | TGTGCCTGGAATCGACAGGGGGCGGCTAATGAAAAACTGTTTTTT | CAWNRQGAANEKLFF
TRBJ2-1 | . | . | TRBV15 | TGTGCCACCAGCAGAGATCAGGGGACTACCGTACCTGAGCAGTTCTTC | CATSRDQGTTVPEQFF
TRBJ2-3 | . | . | TRBV5-1 | TGCGCCAGCAGCTTGTCACTAGCCGGCACAGATACGCAGTATTTT | CASSLSLAGTDTQYF
TRBJ2-6 | . | . | TRBV2 | TGTGCCAGCAGTGTAGCCCGGGGTTCCGGGGCCAACGTCCTGACTTTC | CASSVARGSGANVLTF
TRBJ2-6 | TRBD2 | . | TRBV4-1 | TGCGCCAGCAGCCAATGGGGATTTTCGGGAGGGGGTGCTGATTCTGGGGCCAACGTCCTGACTTTC | CASSQWGFSGGGADSGANVLTF
TRBJ2-7 | . | . | TRBV4-1 | TGCGCCAGCAGCCACTTAAGGGCGGGACGCCCCTACGAGCAGTACTTC | CASSHLRAGRPYEQYF
TRBJ2-4 | TRBD1 | . | TRBV18 | TGTGCCAGCTCCCCGGGACAGATAGCCAAAAACATTCAGTACTTC | CASSPGQIAKNIQYF
TRBJ2-7 | TRBD2 | . | TRBV28 | TGTGCCAGCAGAGGCTTGGGACTAGCGGTTTCCTACGAGCAGTACTTC | CASRGLGLAVSYEQYF
TRBJ2-7 | . | . | TRBV18 | TGTGCCAGCTCACCAACCCAAGCTCTAACTTACGAGCAGTACTTC | CASSPTQALTYEQYF
TRBJ1-2 | TRBD1 | . | TRBV6-4 | TGTGCCAGCAGTGACTCTGGGACAGGGTATGGCTACACCTTC | CASSDSGTGYGYTF
TRBJ2-5 | TRBD2 | . | TRBV6-1 | TGTGCCAGCTCCATTTTGGCGGGGGGGGAGACCCAGTACTTC | CASSILAGGETQYF
TRBJ1-1 | TRBD1 | . | TRBV18 | TGTGCCAGCTCCCTGGGACAGGGCATCACTGAAGCTTTCTTT | CASSLGQGITEAFF
TRBJ1-4 | TRBD1 | . | TRBV15 | TGTGCCACCAGCAGAACGGACAGGGTTGGGAATGAAAAACTGTTTTTT | CATSRTDRVGNEKLFF
TRBJ1-2 | TRBD1 | . | TRBV28 | TGTGCCAGCAGTTACCTCGGGACAGGGGGGATCGGCTACACCTTC | CASSYLGTGGIGYTF
TRBJ2-4 | TRBD1 | . | TRBV28 | TGTGCCAGCAGTAGCGGGACAGGGCTGGCCAAAAACATTCAGTACTTC | CASSSGTGLAKNIQYF